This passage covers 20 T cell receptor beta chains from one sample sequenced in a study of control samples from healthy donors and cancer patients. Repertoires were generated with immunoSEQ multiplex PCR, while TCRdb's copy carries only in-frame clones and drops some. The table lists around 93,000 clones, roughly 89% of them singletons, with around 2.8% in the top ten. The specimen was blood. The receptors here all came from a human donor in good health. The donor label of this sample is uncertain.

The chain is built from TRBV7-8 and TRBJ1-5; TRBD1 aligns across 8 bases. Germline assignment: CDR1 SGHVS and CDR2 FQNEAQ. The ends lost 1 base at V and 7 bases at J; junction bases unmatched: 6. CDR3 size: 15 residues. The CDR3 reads CASSLVDREDQPQHF. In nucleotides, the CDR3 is TGTGCCAGCAGCTTAGTGGACAGGGAGGACCAGCCCCAGCATTTT. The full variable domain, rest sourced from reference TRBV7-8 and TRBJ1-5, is GAGVSQSPRYKVAKRGQDVALRCDPISGHVSLFWYQQALGQGPEFLTYFQNEAQLDKSGLPSDRFFAERPEGSVSTLKIQRTQQEDSAVYLCASSLVDREDQPQHFGDGTRLSIL.

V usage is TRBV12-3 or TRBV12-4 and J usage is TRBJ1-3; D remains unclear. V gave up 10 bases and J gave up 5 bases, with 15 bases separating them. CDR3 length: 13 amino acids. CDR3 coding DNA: TGTGCCATCCCCGGCCGAGGGAGAAACACCATATATTTT. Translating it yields CAIPGRGRNTIYF.

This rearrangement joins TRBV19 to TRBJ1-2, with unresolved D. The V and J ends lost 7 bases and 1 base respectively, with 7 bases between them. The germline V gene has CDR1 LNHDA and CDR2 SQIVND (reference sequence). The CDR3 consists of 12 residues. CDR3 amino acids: CASMGGNYGYTF. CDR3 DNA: TGTGCCAGTATGGGCGGTAACTATGGCTACACCTTC.

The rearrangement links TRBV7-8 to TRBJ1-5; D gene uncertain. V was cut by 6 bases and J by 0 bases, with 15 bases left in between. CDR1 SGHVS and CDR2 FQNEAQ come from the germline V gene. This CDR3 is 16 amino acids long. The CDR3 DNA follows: TGTGCCAGCAGTCCGACAAGCCGATATAGCAATCAGCCCCAGCATTTT. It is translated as CASSPTSRYSNQPQHF.

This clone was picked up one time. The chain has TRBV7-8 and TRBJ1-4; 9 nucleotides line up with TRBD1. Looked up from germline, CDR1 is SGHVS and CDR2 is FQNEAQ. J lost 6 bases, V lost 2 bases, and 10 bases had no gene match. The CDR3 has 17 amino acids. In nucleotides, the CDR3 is TGTGCCAGCAGCTTATTCCCCTTGGACAGGGGCGATGAAAAACTGTTTTTT. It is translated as CASSLFPLDRGDEKLFF.

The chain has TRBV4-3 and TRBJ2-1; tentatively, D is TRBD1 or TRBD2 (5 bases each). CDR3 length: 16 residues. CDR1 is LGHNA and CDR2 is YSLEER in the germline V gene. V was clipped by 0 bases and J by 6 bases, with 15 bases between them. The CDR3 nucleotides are TGCGCCAGCAGCCAAGATCGACGGGGCGCAATCAATGAGCAGTTCTTC. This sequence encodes CASSQDRRGAINEQFF.

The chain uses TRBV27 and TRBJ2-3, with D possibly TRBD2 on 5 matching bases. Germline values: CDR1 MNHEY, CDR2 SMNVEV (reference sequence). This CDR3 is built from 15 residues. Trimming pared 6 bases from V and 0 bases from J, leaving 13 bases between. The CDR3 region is CASSLGRTSTDTQYF. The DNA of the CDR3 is TGTGCCAGCAGCCTTGGGAGAACTAGCACAGATACGCAGTATTTT.

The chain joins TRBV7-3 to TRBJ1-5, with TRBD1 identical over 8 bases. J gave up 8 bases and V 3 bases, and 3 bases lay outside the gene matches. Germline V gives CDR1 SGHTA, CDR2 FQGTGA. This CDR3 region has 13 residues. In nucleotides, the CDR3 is TGTGCCAGCAGCTTGGACAGGGCGAAGCCCCAGCATTTT. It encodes CASSLDRAKPQHF.

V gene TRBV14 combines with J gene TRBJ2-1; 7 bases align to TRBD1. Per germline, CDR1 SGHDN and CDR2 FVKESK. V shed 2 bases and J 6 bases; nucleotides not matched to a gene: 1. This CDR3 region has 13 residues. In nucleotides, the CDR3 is TGTGCCAGCAGCCAAAACAGGGGCAATGAGCAGTTCTTC. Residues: CASSQNRGNEQFF.

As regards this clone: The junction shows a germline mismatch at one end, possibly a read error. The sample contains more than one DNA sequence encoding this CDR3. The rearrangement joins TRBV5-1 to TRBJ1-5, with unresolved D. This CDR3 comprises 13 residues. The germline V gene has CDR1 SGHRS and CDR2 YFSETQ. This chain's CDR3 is CASSSEPDQPQHF. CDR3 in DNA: TGCGCCAGTAGCTCCGAGCCGGATCAGCCCCAGCATTTT.

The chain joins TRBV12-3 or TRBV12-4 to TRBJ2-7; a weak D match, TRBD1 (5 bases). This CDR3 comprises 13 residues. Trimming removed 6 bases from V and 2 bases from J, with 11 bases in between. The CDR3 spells CASRSDSTYEQYF. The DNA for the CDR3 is TGTGCCAGCAGGTCCGACAGTACCTACGAGCAGTACTTC.

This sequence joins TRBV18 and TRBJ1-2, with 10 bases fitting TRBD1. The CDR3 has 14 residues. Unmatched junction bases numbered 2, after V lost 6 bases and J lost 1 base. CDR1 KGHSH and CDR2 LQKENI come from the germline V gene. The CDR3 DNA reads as TGTGCCAGCTCTGGACAGGGGGATAACTATGGCTACACCTTC. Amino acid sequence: CASSGQGDNYGYTF. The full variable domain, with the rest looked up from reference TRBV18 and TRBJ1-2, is NAGVMQNPRHLVRRRGQEARLRCSPMKGHSHVYWYRQLPEEGLKFMVYLQKENIIDESGMPKERFSAEFPKEGPSILRIQQVVRGDSAAYFCASSGQGDNYGYTFGSGTRLTVV.

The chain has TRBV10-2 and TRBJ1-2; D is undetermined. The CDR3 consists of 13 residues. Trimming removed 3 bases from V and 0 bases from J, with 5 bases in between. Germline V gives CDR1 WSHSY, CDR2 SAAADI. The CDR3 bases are TGCGCCAGCAGTGACAGTGCTAACTATGGCTACACCTTC. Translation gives CASSDSANYGYTF.

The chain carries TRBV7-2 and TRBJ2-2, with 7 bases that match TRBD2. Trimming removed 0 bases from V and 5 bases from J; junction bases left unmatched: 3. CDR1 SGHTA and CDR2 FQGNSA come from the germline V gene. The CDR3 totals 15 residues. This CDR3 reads CASSLAGGRTGELFF. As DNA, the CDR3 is TGTGCCAGCAGCTTAGCGGGGGGGAGGACCGGGGAGCTGTTTTTT. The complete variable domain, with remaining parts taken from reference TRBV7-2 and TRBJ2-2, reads GAGVSQSPSNKVTEKGKDVELRCDPISGHTALYWYRQSLGQGLEFLIYFQGNSAPDKSGLPSDRFSAERTGGSVSTLTIQRTQQEDSAVYLCASSLAGGRTGELFFGEGSRLTVL.

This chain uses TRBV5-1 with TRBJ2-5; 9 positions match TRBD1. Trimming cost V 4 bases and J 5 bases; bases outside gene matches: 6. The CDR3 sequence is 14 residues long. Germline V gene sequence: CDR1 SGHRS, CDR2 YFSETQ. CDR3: CASSEGTGRETQYF. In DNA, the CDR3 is TGCGCCAGCAGCGAAGGGACAGGGAGGGAGACCCAGTACTTC.

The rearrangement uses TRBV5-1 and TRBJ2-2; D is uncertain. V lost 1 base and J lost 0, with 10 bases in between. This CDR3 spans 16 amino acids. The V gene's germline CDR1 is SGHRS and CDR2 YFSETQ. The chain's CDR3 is CASSLSAASNTGELFF. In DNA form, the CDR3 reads TGCGCCAGCAGCTTGTCCGCAGCGTCGAACACCGGGGAGCTGTTTTTT.

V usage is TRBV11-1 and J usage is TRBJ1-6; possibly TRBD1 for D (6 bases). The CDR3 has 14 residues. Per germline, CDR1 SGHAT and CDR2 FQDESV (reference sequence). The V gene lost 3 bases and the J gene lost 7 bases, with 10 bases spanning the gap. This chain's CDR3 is CASSLAGENSPLHF. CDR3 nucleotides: TGTGCCAGCAGCTTGGCAGGGGAAAATTCACCCCTCCACTTT.

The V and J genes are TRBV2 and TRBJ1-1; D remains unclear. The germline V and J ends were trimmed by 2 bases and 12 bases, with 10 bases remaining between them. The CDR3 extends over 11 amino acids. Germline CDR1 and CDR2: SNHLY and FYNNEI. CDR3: CASSEYDKTFF. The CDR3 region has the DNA TGTGCCAGCAGTGAATACGACAAAACTTTCTTT.

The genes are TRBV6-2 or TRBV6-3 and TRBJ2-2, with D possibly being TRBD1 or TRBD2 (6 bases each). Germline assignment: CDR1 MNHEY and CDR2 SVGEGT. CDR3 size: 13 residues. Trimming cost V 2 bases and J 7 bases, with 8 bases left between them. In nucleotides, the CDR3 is TGTGCCAGCAGTTACAGGGGGGACGGGGAGCTGTTTTTT. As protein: CASSYRGDGELFF.

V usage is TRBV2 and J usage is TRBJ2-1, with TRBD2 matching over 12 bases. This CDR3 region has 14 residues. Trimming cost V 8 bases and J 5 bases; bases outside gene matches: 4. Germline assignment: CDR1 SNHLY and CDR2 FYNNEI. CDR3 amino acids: CASARTSGDNEQFF. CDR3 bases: TGTGCCAGCGCAAGGACTAGCGGGGACAATGAGCAGTTCTTC.